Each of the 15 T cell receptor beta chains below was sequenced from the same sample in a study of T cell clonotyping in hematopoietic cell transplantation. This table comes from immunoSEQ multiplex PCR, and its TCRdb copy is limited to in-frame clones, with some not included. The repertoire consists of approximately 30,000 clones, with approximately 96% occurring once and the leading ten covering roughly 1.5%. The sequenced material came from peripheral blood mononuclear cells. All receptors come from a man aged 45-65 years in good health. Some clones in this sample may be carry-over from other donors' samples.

The CDR3 sequence is CASSPRTGGSQETQYF. The CDR3 bases are TGTGCCAGCAGCCCACGGACAGGGGGCTCGCAAGAGACCCAGTACTTC. The chain links TRBV5-4 to TRBJ2-5, with 11 bases fitting TRBD1. V gave up 4 bases and J gave up 2 bases; unmatched junction bases: 7. Germline CDR1 and CDR2: SGHNT and YYREEE (reference sequence). This CDR3 spans 16 amino acids.

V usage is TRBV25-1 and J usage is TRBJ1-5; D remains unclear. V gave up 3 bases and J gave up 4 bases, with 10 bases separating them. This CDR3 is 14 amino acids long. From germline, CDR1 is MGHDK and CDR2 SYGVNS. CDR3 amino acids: CASSEDGLNQPQHF. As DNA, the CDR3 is TGTGCCAGCAGTGAGGACGGCTTAAATCAGCCCCAGCATTTT.

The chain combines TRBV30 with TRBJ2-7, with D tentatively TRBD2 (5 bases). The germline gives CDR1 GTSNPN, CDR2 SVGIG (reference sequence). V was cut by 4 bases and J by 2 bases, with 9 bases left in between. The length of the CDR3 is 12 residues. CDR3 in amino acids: CAWNSGTYEQYF. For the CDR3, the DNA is TGTGCCTGGAATTCGGGGACCTACGAGCAGTACTTC.

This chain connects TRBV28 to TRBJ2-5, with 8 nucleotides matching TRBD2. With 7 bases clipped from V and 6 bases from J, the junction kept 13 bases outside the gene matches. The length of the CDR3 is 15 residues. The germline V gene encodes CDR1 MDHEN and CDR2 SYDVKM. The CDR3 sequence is CASTNSGVTMKTQYF. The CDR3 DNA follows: TGTGCCAGCACCAATAGCGGGGTAACGATGAAGACCCAGTACTTC.

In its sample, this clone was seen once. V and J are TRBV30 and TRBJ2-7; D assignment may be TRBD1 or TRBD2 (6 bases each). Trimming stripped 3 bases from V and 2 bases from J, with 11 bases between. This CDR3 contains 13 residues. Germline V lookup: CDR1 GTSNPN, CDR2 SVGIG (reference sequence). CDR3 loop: CAWSRGPAYEQYF. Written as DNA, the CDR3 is TGTGCCTGGAGCCGGGGGCCTGCCTACGAGCAGTACTTC.

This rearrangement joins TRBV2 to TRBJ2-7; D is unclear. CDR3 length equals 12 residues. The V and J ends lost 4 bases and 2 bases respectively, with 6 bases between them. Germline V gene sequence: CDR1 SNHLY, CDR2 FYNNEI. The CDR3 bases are TGTGCCAGCAGTGGAGTAGCCTACGAGCAGTACTTC. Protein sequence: CASSGVAYEQYF.

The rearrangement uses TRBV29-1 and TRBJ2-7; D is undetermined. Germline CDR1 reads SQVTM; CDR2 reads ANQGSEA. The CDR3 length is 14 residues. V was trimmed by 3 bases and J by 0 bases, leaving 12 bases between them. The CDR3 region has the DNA TGCAGCGTTGAGGGCACGGTGGGCTCCTACGAGCAGTACTTC. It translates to CSVEGTVGSYEQYF.

The CDR3 coding sequence is TGTGCCAGCGTGGGGGGGAACTATGGCTACACCTTC. Its protein is CASVGGNYGYTF. The chain uses TRBV6-5 and TRBJ1-2, with D perhaps TRBD1 (5 bases). V gave up 8 bases and J gave up 2 bases, with 9 bases separating them. This CDR3 is 12 amino acids long. CDR1 and CDR2 (germline): MNHEY, SVGAGI.

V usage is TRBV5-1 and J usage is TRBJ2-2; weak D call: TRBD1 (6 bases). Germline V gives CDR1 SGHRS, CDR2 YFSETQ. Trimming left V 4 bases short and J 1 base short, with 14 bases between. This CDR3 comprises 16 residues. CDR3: CASSRDDRLNTGELFF. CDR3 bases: TGCGCCAGCAGCCGTGATGACAGGCTGAACACCGGGGAGCTGTTTTTT.

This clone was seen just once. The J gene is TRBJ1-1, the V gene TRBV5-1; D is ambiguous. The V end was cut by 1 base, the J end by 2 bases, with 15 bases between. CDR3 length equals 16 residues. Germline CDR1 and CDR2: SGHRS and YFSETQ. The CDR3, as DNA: TGCGCCAGCAGCTTGCTGGGCCCAACAGTCAACACTGAAGCTTTCTTT. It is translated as CASSLLGPTVNTEAFF.

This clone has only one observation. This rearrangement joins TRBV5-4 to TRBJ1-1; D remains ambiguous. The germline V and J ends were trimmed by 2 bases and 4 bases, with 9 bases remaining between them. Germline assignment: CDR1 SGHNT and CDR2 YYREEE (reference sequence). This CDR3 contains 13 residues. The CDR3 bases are TGTGCCAGCAGCTTTTATGAGGGCACTGAAGCTTTCTTT. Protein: CASSFYEGTEAFF.

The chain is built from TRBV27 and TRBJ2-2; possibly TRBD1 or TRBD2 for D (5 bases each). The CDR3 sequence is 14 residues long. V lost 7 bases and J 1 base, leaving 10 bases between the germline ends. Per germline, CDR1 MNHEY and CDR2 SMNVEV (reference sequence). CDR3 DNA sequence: TGTGCCAGCATGAGGGGCGTGAACACCGGGGAGCTGTTTTTT. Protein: CASMRGVNTGELFF.

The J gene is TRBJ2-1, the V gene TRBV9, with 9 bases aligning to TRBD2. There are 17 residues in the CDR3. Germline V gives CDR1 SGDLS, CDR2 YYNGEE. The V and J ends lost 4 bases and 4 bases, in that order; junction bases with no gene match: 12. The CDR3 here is CASSPMIRRGGYNEQFF. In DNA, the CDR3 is TGTGCCAGCAGCCCAATGATTCGGCGGGGGGGGTACAATGAGCAGTTCTTC.

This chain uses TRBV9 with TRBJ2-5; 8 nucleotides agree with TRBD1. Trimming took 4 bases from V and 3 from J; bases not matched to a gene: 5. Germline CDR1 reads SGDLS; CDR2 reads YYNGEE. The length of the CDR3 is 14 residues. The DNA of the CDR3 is TGTGCCAGCAGCTCAGGGACAGGAGAAGAGACCCAGTACTTC. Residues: CASSSGTGEETQYF. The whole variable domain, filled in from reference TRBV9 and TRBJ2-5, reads DSGVTQTPKHLITATGQRVTLRCSPRSGDLSVYWYQQSLDQGLQFLIQYYNGEERAKGNILERFSAQQFPDLHSELNLSSLELGDSALYFCASSSGTGEETQYFGPGTRLLVL.

CDR3 nucleotides: TGTGCCACCACCTCTAGGGGAGTAGACGGAAAACTGTTTTTT. Translating it yields CATTSRGVDGKLFF. The V and J genes are TRBV15 and TRBJ1-4, with TRBD1 as a possible D gene (5 bases). V was trimmed by 7 bases and J by 10 bases, leaving 19 bases between them. Germline V gene data show CDR1 as LNHNV and CDR2 as YYDKDF (reference sequence). The CDR3 has 14 amino acids. Full variable domain (rest looked up from reference TRBV15 and TRBJ1-4): DAMVIQNPRYQVTQFGKPVTLSCSQTLNHNVMYWYQQKSSQAPKLLFHYYDKDFNNEADTPDNFQSRRPNTSFCFLDIRSPGLGDTAMYLCATTSRGVDGKLFFGSGTQLSVL.